A selection of T cell receptor beta chains follows, all from one sample in a study of regulatory T cells in long-lasting Graves disease. In TCRdb, the multiplex PCR reads were re-called with MiXCR into one record per CDR3 protein. The table lists roughly 360,000 distinct CDR3 sequences, 20% to 25% of them singletons. The sequencing here drew on peripheral blood mononuclear cells (PBMCs), taken when the disease was refractory, from a patient treated with antithyroid drugs. These receptors were taken from a woman between 35 and 50 years old with Graves disease. CDR3s include the opening cysteine and the closing phenylalanine or tryptophan. A D gene is named only where the DNA matches it firmly. Only part of the rows carry a size: once, few, many, or a class if the clone is expanded.

clone_size: -; j_call: TRBJ2-2; d_call: TRBD2; v_call: TRBV9; cdr3_aa: CASSVPSGGINTGELFF; cdr3_nt: TGTGCCAGCAGCGTCCCCAGCGGGGGGATAAACACCGGGGAGCTGTTTTTT
clone_size: -; j_call: TRBJ2-4; d_call: -; v_call: TRBV6-1; cdr3_aa: CASSHRQPWRAPLAKNIQYF; cdr3_nt: TGTGCCAGCAGTCACCGTCAGCCCTGGCGGGCACCGCTAGCCAAAAACATTCAGTACTTC
clone_size: many; j_call: TRBJ2-7; d_call: TRBD2; v_call: TRBV20-1; cdr3_aa: CSASPPTSGSYEQYF; cdr3_nt: TGCAGTGCTAGTCCTCCTACTAGCGGGAGCTACGAGCAGTACTTC
clone_size: once; j_call: TRBJ2-3; d_call: TRBD2; v_call: TRBV14; cdr3_aa: CASSQEGLAEFWSTDTQYF; cdr3_nt: TGTGCCAGCAGCCAAGAGGGACTAGCGGAGTTCTGGAGCACAGATACGCAGTATTTT
clone_size: few; j_call: TRBJ2-4; d_call: -; v_call: TRBV20-1; cdr3_aa: CSAFFQGFGNIQYF; cdr3_nt: TGCAGTGCTTTTTTCCAGGGGTTTGGAAACATTCAGTACTTC
clone_size: -; j_call: TRBJ2-1; d_call: -; v_call: TRBV3-1; cdr3_aa: CASSTRDSLYEQFF; cdr3_nt: TGTGCCAGCAGCACCCGGGACTCGTTATATGAGCAGTTCTTC
clone_size: many; j_call: TRBJ2-7; d_call: -; v_call: TRBV6-2/TRBV6-3; cdr3_aa: CASSYFMGDEQYF; cdr3_nt: TGTGCCAGCAGTTACTTCATGGGGGACGAGCAGTACTTC
clone_size: many; j_call: TRBJ2-7; d_call: -; v_call: TRBV28; cdr3_aa: CASAPPVWLGEQYF; cdr3_nt: TGTGCCAGCGCCCCGCCGGTTTGGTTGGGGGAGCAGTACTTC
clone_size: many; j_call: TRBJ2-7; d_call: -; v_call: TRBV15; cdr3_aa: CATSRDNSGGSEQYF; cdr3_nt: TGTGCCACCAGCAGAGATAACTCCGGAGGGTCCGAGCAGTACTTC
clone_size: many; j_call: TRBJ1-6; d_call: -; v_call: TRBV28; cdr3_aa: CASTKAVAPNSPLHF; cdr3_nt: TGTGCCAGCACCAAAGCAGTGGCGCCTAATTCACCCCTCCACTTT
clone_size: -; j_call: TRBJ1-1; d_call: -; v_call: TRBV18; cdr3_aa: CASSPPLRNTEAFF; cdr3_nt: TGTGCCAGCTCACCACCGCTTAGGAACACTGAAGCTTTCTTT
clone_size: -; j_call: TRBJ2-3; d_call: -; v_call: TRBV19; cdr3_aa: CASSIKRSTDTQYF; cdr3_nt: TGTGCCAGTAGTATAAAGCGGTCCACAGATACGCAGTATTTT
clone_size: few; j_call: TRBJ1-2; d_call: -; v_call: TRBV9; cdr3_aa: CASSSRAGNYGYTF; cdr3_nt: TGTGCCAGCAGCTCCAGGGCAGGCAACTATGGCTACACCTTC
clone_size: many; j_call: TRBJ1-1; d_call: -; v_call: TRBV7-8; cdr3_aa: CASSSLGDAGGNTEAFF; cdr3_nt: TGTGCCAGCAGCTCTCTCGGGGACGCTGGTGGGAACACTGAAGCTTTCTTT
clone_size: -; j_call: TRBJ1-1; d_call: -; v_call: TRBV5-1; cdr3_aa: CASSLASGWAFF; cdr3_nt: TGCGCCAGCAGCTTGGCGTCGGGGTGGGCTTTCTTT
clone_size: many; j_call: TRBJ2-2; d_call: -; v_call: TRBV2; cdr3_aa: CASSEGGSTGELFF; cdr3_nt: TGTGCCAGCAGTGAGGGTGGATCTACCGGGGAGCTGTTTTTT
clone_size: -; j_call: TRBJ2-7; d_call: -; v_call: TRBV11-2; cdr3_aa: CASSSFDHPDEQYF; cdr3_nt: TGTGCCAGCAGCTCCTTTGACCACCCCGACGAGCAGTACTTC
clone_size: many; j_call: TRBJ2-2; d_call: -; v_call: TRBV28; cdr3_aa: CASSWDTYTGELFF; cdr3_nt: TGTGCCAGCAGTTGGGACACATACACCGGGGAGCTGTTTTTT
clone_size: many; j_call: TRBJ1-1; d_call: -; v_call: TRBV10-2; cdr3_aa: CASSEPGTEAFF; cdr3_nt: TGCGCCAGCAGTGAACCTGGGACTGAAGCTTTCTTT
clone_size: many; j_call: TRBJ2-7; d_call: TRBD2; v_call: TRBV20-1; cdr3_aa: CSASPSLAGSYEQYF; cdr3_nt: TGCAGTGCTAGCCCTTCTTTAGCGGGCTCCTACGAGCAGTACTTC
clone_size: -; j_call: TRBJ2-2; d_call: -; v_call: TRBV7-8; cdr3_aa: CASSPWGGPNTGGLFF; cdr3_nt: TGTGCCAGCAGCCCTTGGGGGGGCCCGAACACCGGGGGGCTGTTTTTT
clone_size: few; j_call: TRBJ1-5; d_call: -; v_call: TRBV5-1; cdr3_aa: CASSLVAGSQPQHF; cdr3_nt: TGCGCCAGCAGCTTGGTGGCAGGGAGCCAGCCCCAGCATTTT
clone_size: many; j_call: TRBJ2-1; d_call: TRBD2; v_call: TRBV2; cdr3_aa: CASSLRLAGDSEQFF; cdr3_nt: TGTGCCAGCAGTCTGAGGCTAGCGGGAGATAGTGAGCAGTTCTTC
clone_size: -; j_call: TRBJ2-5; d_call: -; v_call: TRBV20-1; cdr3_aa: CSASASWETQYF; cdr3_nt: TGCAGTGCTAGCGCCAGTTGGGAGACCCAGTACTTC
clone_size: few; j_call: TRBJ2-7; d_call: TRBD1; v_call: TRBV19; cdr3_aa: CASRDRGTYEQYF; cdr3_nt: TGTGCCAGCCGGGACAGGGGGACCTACGAGCAGTACTTC
clone_size: few; j_call: TRBJ1-1; d_call: -; v_call: TRBV20-1; cdr3_aa: CSASPWVNEAFF; cdr3_nt: TGCAGTGCCTCACCGTGGGTCAATGAAGCTTTCTTT
clone_size: -; j_call: TRBJ2-7; d_call: TRBD2; v_call: TRBV3-1; cdr3_aa: CASSQDGSGRAFEQYF; cdr3_nt: TGTGCCAGCAGCCAAGACGGCAGCGGGAGGGCTTTCGAGCAGTACTTC
clone_size: many; j_call: TRBJ1-2; d_call: -; v_call: TRBV19; cdr3_aa: CASSIGWNYGYTF; cdr3_nt: TGTGCCAGTAGTATCGGCTGGAACTATGGCTACACCTTC
clone_size: many; j_call: TRBJ1-5; d_call: -; v_call: TRBV20-1; cdr3_aa: CSAPQGPNQPQHF; cdr3_nt: TGCAGTGCTCCCCAGGGTCCCAATCAGCCCCAGCATTTT
clone_size: few; j_call: TRBJ2-7; d_call: -; v_call: TRBV20-1; cdr3_aa: CSARVGQEQYF; cdr3_nt: TGCAGTGCGCGGGTAGGGCAGGAGCAGTACTTC
clone_size: -; j_call: TRBJ1-2; d_call: -; v_call: TRBV27; cdr3_aa: CASSRSAGVGYTF; cdr3_nt: TGTGCCAGCAGTCGCTCGGCAGGGGTCGGCTACACCTTC
clone_size: many; j_call: TRBJ2-5; d_call: -; v_call: TRBV3-1; cdr3_aa: CASSQNQVETQYF; cdr3_nt: TGTGCCAGCAGCCAAAACCAAGTTGAGACCCAGTACTTC
clone_size: many; j_call: TRBJ1-1; d_call: -; v_call: TRBV5-1; cdr3_aa: CASSLGSGNTEAFF; cdr3_nt: TGTGCCAGCAGCTTGGGGTCGGGGAACACTGAAGCTTTCTTT
clone_size: -; j_call: TRBJ1-2; d_call: -; v_call: TRBV5-6; cdr3_aa: CASSLAGTPSYGYTF; cdr3_nt: TGTGCCAGCAGCTTGGCCGGGACACCCTCCTATGGCTACACCTTC
clone_size: few; j_call: TRBJ2-2; d_call: -; v_call: TRBV9; cdr3_aa: CASSLRSGTGELFF; cdr3_nt: TGTGCCAGCAGCCTCCGAAGCGGGACCGGGGAGCTGTTTTTT
clone_size: many; j_call: TRBJ2-5; d_call: TRBD2; v_call: TRBV13; cdr3_aa: CASSRTSGETQYF; cdr3_nt: TGTGCCAGCAGTAGGACTAGCGGAGAGACCCAGTACTTC
clone_size: few; j_call: TRBJ1-5; d_call: -; v_call: TRBV4-1; cdr3_aa: CASSQERSHSNQPQHF; cdr3_nt: TGCGCCAGCAGCCAAGAACGCAGCCATAGCAATCAGCCCCAGCATTTT
clone_size: medium-sized; j_call: TRBJ2-7; d_call: TRBD2; v_call: TRBV6-5; cdr3_aa: CASSYAGGPSYEQYF; cdr3_nt: TGTGCCAGCAGTTACGCGGGAGGGCCTTCCTACGAGCAGTACTTC
clone_size: -; j_call: TRBJ2-7; d_call: -; v_call: TRBV3-1; cdr3_aa: CASSQDEGGYEQYF; cdr3_nt: TGTGCCAGCAGCCAAGACGAGGGCGGTTACGAGCAGTACTTC
clone_size: many; j_call: TRBJ2-7; d_call: TRBD2; v_call: TRBV25-1; cdr3_aa: CASSEWEGNVDEQYF; cdr3_nt: TGTGCCAGCAGTGAGTGGGAGGGTAATGTCGACGAGCAGTACTTC
clone_size: -; j_call: TRBJ2-3; d_call: -; v_call: TRBV13; cdr3_aa: CASSLGVGGFGTDTQYF; cdr3_nt: TGTGCCAGCAGCTTAGGGGTCGGGGGCTTCGGGACAGATACGCAGTATTTT
clone_size: -; j_call: TRBJ2-3; d_call: -; v_call: TRBV28; cdr3_aa: CASLRRLGGKSTDTQYF; cdr3_nt: TGTGCCAGCCTCAGGCGACTGGGCGGGAAGAGCACAGATACGCAGTATTTT
clone_size: -; j_call: TRBJ2-1; d_call: -; v_call: TRBV28; cdr3_aa: CASRDGVGRLNEQFF; cdr3_nt: TGTGCCAGCAGAGATGGAGTGGGTCGTTTGAATGAGCAGTTCTTC